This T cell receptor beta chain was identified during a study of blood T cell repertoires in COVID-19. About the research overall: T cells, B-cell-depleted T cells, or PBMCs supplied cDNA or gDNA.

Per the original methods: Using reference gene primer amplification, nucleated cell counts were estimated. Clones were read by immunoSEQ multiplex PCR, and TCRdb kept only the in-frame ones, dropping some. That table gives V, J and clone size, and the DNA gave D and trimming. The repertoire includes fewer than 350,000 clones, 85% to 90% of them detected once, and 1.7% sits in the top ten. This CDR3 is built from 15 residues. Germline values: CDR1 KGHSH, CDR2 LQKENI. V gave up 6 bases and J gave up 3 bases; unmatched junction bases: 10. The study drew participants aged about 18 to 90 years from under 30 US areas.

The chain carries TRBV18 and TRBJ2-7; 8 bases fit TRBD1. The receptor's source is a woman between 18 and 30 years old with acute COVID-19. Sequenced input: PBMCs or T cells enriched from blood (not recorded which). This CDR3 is CASSPGTGWNYEQYF. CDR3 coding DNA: TGTGCCAGCTCCCCCGGGACAGGTTGGAACTACGAGCAGTACTTC.